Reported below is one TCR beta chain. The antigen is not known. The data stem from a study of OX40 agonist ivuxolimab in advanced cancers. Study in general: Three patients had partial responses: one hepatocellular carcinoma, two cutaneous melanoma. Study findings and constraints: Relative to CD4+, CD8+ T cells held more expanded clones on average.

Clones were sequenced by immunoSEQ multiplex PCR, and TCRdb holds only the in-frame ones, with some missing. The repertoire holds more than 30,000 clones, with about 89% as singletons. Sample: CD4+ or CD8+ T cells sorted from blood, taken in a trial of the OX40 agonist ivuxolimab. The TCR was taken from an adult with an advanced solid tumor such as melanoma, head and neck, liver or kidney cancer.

The CDR3 spells CASTSLIMNTEAFF. CDR3 DNA: TGTGCCAGCACCTCACTTATAATGAACACTGAAGCTTTCTTT. The V and J genes are TRBV28 and TRBJ1-1; D gene unclear. The CDR3 covers 14 residues. V was trimmed by 7 bases and J by 0 bases, leaving 12 bases between them. Per germline, CDR1 MDHEN and CDR2 SYDVKM.